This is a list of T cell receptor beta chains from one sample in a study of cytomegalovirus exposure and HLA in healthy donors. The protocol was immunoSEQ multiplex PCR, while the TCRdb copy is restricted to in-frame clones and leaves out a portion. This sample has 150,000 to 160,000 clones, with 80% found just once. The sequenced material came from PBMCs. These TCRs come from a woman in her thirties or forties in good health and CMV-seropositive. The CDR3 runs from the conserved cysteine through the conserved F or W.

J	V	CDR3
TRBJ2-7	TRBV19	CASSIRDNYEQYF
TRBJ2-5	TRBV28	CASSGAVQETQYF
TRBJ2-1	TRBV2	CASSEGLADNEQFF
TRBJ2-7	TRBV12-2	CASRSLTGGKYEQYF
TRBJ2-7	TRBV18	CASSSSGTEYEQYF
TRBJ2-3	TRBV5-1	CASSRGREDSGIYATDTQYF
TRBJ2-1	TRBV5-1	CASSLGGTSGSDNEQFF
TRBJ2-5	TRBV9	CASSVGLAGGWEETQYF
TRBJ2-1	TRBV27	CASSWGLAGGDEQFF
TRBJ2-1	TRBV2	CASKTSLNEQFF
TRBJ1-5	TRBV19	CASSRQQDQPQHF
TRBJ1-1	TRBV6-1	CASSEGGGGYTEAFF
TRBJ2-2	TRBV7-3	CASSSWTGPNTGELFF